What follows are 29 T cell receptor beta chains derived from one specimen sequenced in a study of spatial heterogeneity in lung cancer (dated by TCRdb to between 2017 and 2020). Interpreted using the paper, the time point label stands for: sample taken at primary tumor resection. Without any cell sorting, TCR sequencing was performed on whole RNA extracted either from tumor and nontumor lung tissue or from cryopreserved PBMC samples. Receptor amplification or capture employed 5' RACE. Sequencer: NextSeq 500. TCRdb reworked the public reads: Q25 trimming with fastp, MiXCR clone assembly, productive beta chains retained. Duplicate CDR3 protein sequences are folded into a single record with the most common DNA and genes. Within this sample are about 92,000 distinct CDR3 sequences, with approximately 12% of them counted one time only. The leading ten clones occupy about two fifths of the sample. The sample in question was PBMCs, obtained at surgery. The receptors here all came from a male donor with early-stage non-small cell lung cancer.

This clonotype showed up many times. The rearrangement links TRBV14 to TRBJ1-1; the match to TRBD1 covers 10 bases. V gave up 7 bases and J gave up 6 bases; unmatched junction bases: 8. This CDR3 comprises 14 residues. Per germline, CDR1 SGHDN and CDR2 FVKESK. The CDR3 DNA reads as TGTGCCAGCACCCCGGACAGGGGGGGCGCTGAAGCTTTCTTT. Its translation is CASTPDRGGAEAFF.

This clonotype occurred a few times. The genes are TRBV20-1 and TRBJ2-2, with D hard to call. V was shortened by 3 bases and J by 2 bases, with 10 bases between the two germline ends. This CDR3 comprises 14 residues. Per germline, CDR1 DFQATT and CDR2 SNEGSKA (reference sequence). The CDR3 region is CSARNYRNTGELFF. The CDR3 region has the DNA TGCAGTGCTAGGAACTACAGAAACACCGGGGAGCTGTTTTTT.

This clonotype appeared a few times. The chain uses TRBV11-2 and TRBJ1-6, with D perhaps TRBD1 (6 bases). This CDR3 is 13 amino acids long. The germline CDR1 and CDR2 sequences are SGHAT and FQNNGV. CDR3 region: CAGGRSYNSPLHF. The CDR3 region has the DNA TGTGCAGGGGGAAGGTCCTATAATTCACCCCTCCACTTT.

This clonotype was recorded a few times. The chain uses TRBV20-1 and TRBJ1-2; TRBD1 matches at 9 bases. Germline V gene sequence: CDR1 DFQATT, CDR2 SNEGSKA (reference sequence). The CDR3 covers 15 residues. V dropped 3 bases and J dropped 0; count of bases not matched to a gene: 5. CDR3 bases: TGCAGTGCTAGGTCGGGACAGGGAGCTAACTATGGCTACACCTTC. It codes for CSARSGQGANYGYTF.

This clonotype was picked up a small number of times. The chain uses TRBV7-2 and TRBJ1-5; D not certain. The CDR3 covers 14 residues. Germline lookup yields CDR1 SGHTA and CDR2 FQGNSA. V gave up 6 bases and J gave up 1 base, with 10 bases separating them. CDR3 DNA: TGTGCCAGCAGAAAGGACGGAAGCAATCAGCCCCAGCATTTT. This sequence encodes CASRKDGSNQPQHF. The full variable domain, completed using reference TRBV7-2 and TRBJ1-5, is GAGVSQSPSNKVTEKGKDVELRCDPISGHTALYWYRQSLGQGLEFLIYFQGNSAPDKSGLPSDRFSAERTGGSVSTLTIQRTQQEDSAVYLCASRKDGSNQPQHFGDGTRLSIL.

This clonotype turned up a few times. The V call is TRBV29-1, the J call TRBJ1-5, with D possibly matching TRBD1 (5 bases). This CDR3 comprises 12 residues. From germline, CDR1 is SQVTM and CDR2 ANQGSEA. The germline V and J ends were trimmed by 3 bases and 9 bases, with 12 bases remaining between them. The CDR3 loop is CSVEGPDGPQHF. For the CDR3, the DNA is TGCAGCGTTGAGGGACCCGACGGGCCCCAGCATTTT.

This clonotype was counted only a few times. This sequence joins TRBV5-1 and TRBJ2-3; D may be TRBD2 (8 bases). The germline gives CDR1 SGHRS, CDR2 YFSETQ. V lost 4 bases, J lost 6 bases, and 15 bases lay in between. This CDR3 is 14 amino acids long. The CDR3 region has the DNA TGCGCCAGCAGCGAGGTAGCGGGACAGGATACGCAGTATTTT. It is translated as CASSEVAGQDTQYF.

This clonotype occurred once. The J gene is TRBJ2-5, the V gene TRBV5-1, with 14 bases lining up with TRBD2. This CDR3 spans 16 amino acids. Unmatched junction bases numbered 3, after V lost 3 bases and J lost 2 bases. The V gene's germline CDR1 is SGHRS and CDR2 YFSETQ. CDR3 DNA sequence: TGCGCCAGCAGCTCCGGACTAGCGGGGGGACAAGAGACCCAGTACTTC. Translating gives CASSSGLAGGQETQYF.

This rearrangement joins TRBV2 to TRBJ2-5, with D perhaps given as TRBD1 or TRBD2 (5 bases each). Trimming took off 6 bases at V and 4 bases at J, with 9 bases between the two ends. This CDR3 comprises 12 residues. CDR1 and CDR2 from the germline V gene are SNHLY and FYNNEI. The CDR3 DNA is TGTGCCAGCAGGATTGGGGGAGAGACCCAGTACTTC. It specifies CASRIGGETQYF.

J is TRBJ2-2 and V is TRBV20-1; 7 nucleotides agree with TRBD2. Germline CDR1 DFQATT, CDR2 SNEGSKA (reference sequence). V shed 3 bases and J 0 bases; nucleotides not matched to a gene: 7. CDR3 size: 16 residues. CDR3: CSASRSSGTNTGELFF. The CDR3 DNA is TGCAGTGCTAGTCGGTCGAGCGGGACGAACACCGGGGAGCTGTTTTTT.

The V gene is TRBV20-1, the J gene TRBJ2-5; D is unclear. Germline V CDR1 and CDR2: DFQATT, SNEGSKA (reference sequence). The CDR3 sequence is 11 residues long. Trimming pared 0 bases from V and 9 bases from J, leaving 8 bases between. In DNA form, the CDR3 reads TGCAGTGCTAGAGATGGTACCTCCCAGTACTTC. It encodes CSARDGTSQYF.

This clonotype was picked up a small number of times. J is TRBJ2-1 and V is TRBV18; weak D call: TRBD2 (5 bases). Germline V gene lookup returns CDR1 KGHSH and CDR2 LQKENI. The CDR3 has 15 residues. With 3 bases removed from V and 3 bases from J, the gap between germline ends came to 12 bases. CDR3 nucleotide sequence: TGTGCCAGCTCACCCCTTGTGGGGAGCTACAATGAGCAGTTCTTC. It codes for CASSPLVGSYNEQFF.

The rearrangement links TRBV3-1 to TRBJ1-1; D gene unclear. Deletions cut 4 bases from V and 2 bases from J, with 11 bases between. Germline loops: CDR1 LGHDT, CDR2 YNNKEL (reference sequence). The CDR3 consists of 14 residues. The CDR3 DNA is TGTGCCAGCAGCCCCATGTGGGTAAACACTGAAGCTTTCTTT. It is translated as CASSPMWVNTEAFF.

There are a few counts of this clonotype. The chain couples TRBV7-9 to TRBJ1-5; a possible D gene is TRBD1 (5 bases). Trimming took off 5 bases at V and 4 bases at J, with 15 bases between the two ends. The CDR3 is made up of 15 amino acids. Germline lookup yields CDR1 SEHNR and CDR2 FQNEAQ (reference sequence). In DNA form, the CDR3 reads TGTGCCAGCAGCCAGCAGGGCAGGGAGAATCAGCCCCAGCATTTT. Translated: CASSQQGRENQPQHF.

Ten or more counts support this clonotype. The chain links TRBV11-1 to TRBJ1-1; perhaps TRBD1 as D (6 bases). The CDR3 has 15 residues. V was cut by 1 base and J by 1 base, with 10 bases left in between. Per the germline V gene, CDR1 is SGHAT and CDR2 is FQDESV (reference sequence). CDR3 amino acids: CASSLVQGANTEAFF. CDR3 sequence (DNA): TGTGCCAGCAGCTTAGTACAGGGAGCGAACACTGAAGCTTTCTTT.

The CDR3 sequence: CASSPQTGTNEQYF. CDR3 DNA sequence: TGTGCCAGCTCACCCCAGACAGGGACCAACGAGCAGTACTTC. The chain employs TRBV18 and TRBJ2-7; 7 bases fit TRBD1. Germline assignment: CDR1 KGHSH and CDR2 LQKENI. V shed 3 bases, J shed 5 bases, and the junction held 7 bases outside the gene matches. The CDR3 has 14 amino acids.

This clonotype appeared many times. The chain employs TRBV4-3 and TRBJ2-7, with D tentatively TRBD2 (5 bases). Germline V CDR1 and CDR2: LGHNA, YSLEER. Trimming cost V 2 bases and J 4 bases, with 12 bases left between them. The CDR3 consists of 14 residues. The CDR3 DNA reads TGCGCCAGCAGCCAAACTCCGGAGGCATACGAGCAGTACTTC. As protein: CASSQTPEAYEQYF.

A few counts support this clonotype. The rearrangement links TRBV5-1 to TRBJ2-5; TRBD1 agrees at 7 bases. The J segment lost 6 bases and the V segment lost 4 bases, leaving 9 bases of the junction unmatched. From germline, CDR1 is SGHRS and CDR2 YFSETQ. The CDR3 consists of 14 residues. CDR3: CASSKTGESKTQYF. The CDR3, as DNA: TGCGCCAGCAGCAAAACAGGGGAATCCAAGACCCAGTACTTC.

This clonotype was recorded only once. The V and J genes are TRBV6-2 or TRBV6-3 and TRBJ2-7; TRBD1 matches at 9 bases. The germline gives CDR1 MNHEY, CDR2 SVGEGT. With 2 bases clipped from V and 6 bases from J, the junction kept 5 bases outside the gene matches. The CDR3 contains 14 residues. The CDR3 protein is CASSYRRTGAEQYF. CDR3 nucleotide sequence: TGTGCCAGCAGTTACCGCCGGACAGGGGCCGAGCAGTACTTC.

The chain links TRBV12-3 or TRBV12-4 to TRBJ1-2, with D possibly TRBD1 on 6 matching bases. V was pared by 7 bases and J by 7 bases, with 16 bases between. The CDR3 is 13 residues long. The CDR3 loop is CASTLDRTSGYTF. Here the CDR3 DNA reads TGTGCCAGCACCCTTGACAGGACGAGTGGCTACACCTTC.

This clonotype was observed a handful of times. The chain combines TRBV12-3 or TRBV12-4 with TRBJ1-2, with D tentatively TRBD1 (6 bases). V lost 5 bases, J lost 7 bases, and 17 bases lay in between. The CDR3 consists of 14 residues. The CDR3 spells CASSPTGYSSGYTF. CDR3 DNA: TGTGCCAGCAGTCCGACAGGTTATTCGAGTGGCTACACCTTC.

This clonotype was detected many times. This chain joins TRBV7-2 and TRBJ2-1; unclear D gene. The CDR3 has 14 residues. With 1 base removed from V and 4 bases from J, the gap between germline ends came to 8 bases. Germline CDR1 is SGHTA and CDR2 is FQGNSA. The chain's CDR3 is CASSLDPDYNEQFF. The DNA for the CDR3 is TGTGCCAGCAGCTTAGATCCAGATTACAATGAGCAGTTCTTC.

The sample holds a few counts of this clonotype. The chain carries TRBV7-9 and TRBJ1-3; no clear D gene. The CDR3 is made up of 13 amino acids. The germline V gene has CDR1 SEHNR and CDR2 FQNEAQ (reference sequence). The V end lost 2 bases, the J end lost 8 bases, and 10 bases lay between the germline ends. This CDR3 reads CASSLYSADTIYF. The CDR3 nucleotides read TGTGCCAGCAGCTTATACAGTGCGGACACCATATATTTT.

CDR3 nucleotides: TGTGCCAGCAGCCCCCGCGGGAGCTCCGTGGGAAATGAGCAGTTCTTC. Its protein is CASSPRGSSVGNEQFF. The chain uses TRBV7-9 and TRBJ2-1, with TRBD2 identical over 7 bases. CDR1 is SEHNR, CDR2 FQNEAQ, per germline (reference sequence). There are 16 residues in the CDR3. The ends lost 5 bases at V and 7 bases at J; junction bases unmatched: 14.

The J gene is TRBJ2-3, the V gene TRBV10-3; 9 bases are shared with TRBD1. V lost 6 bases, J lost 2 bases, and 12 bases stayed unmatched. The CDR3 contains 17 residues. Germline loops: CDR1 ENHRY, CDR2 SYGVKD. As DNA, the CDR3 is TGTGCCATCAGGGACGACAAGGGACAGGGCCTCACAGATACGCAGTATTTT. Protein product: CAIRDDKGQGLTDTQYF.

The table lists this clonotype with many counts. One end of the junction is discordant with germline, which a read error may explain. The chain joins TRBV28 to TRBJ1-2; 7 bases match TRBD1. The CDR3 covers 13 residues. Germline assignment: CDR1 MDHEN and CDR2 SYDVKM. DNA of the CDR3: TGTGCCAGCACCCCGACAGGGCGCCGGGAGGTTCAGTTC. Encoded protein: CASTPTGRREVQF.

This clonotype was seen many times. The V and J genes are TRBV10-3 and TRBJ2-3, with TRBD2 as a possible D gene (10 bases). Germline-derived CDR1 and CDR2 are ENHRY and SYGVKD. This CDR3 is built from 16 residues. The germline V and J ends were trimmed by 11 bases and 8 bases, with 29 bases remaining between them. In nucleotides, the CDR3 is TGTGCCTGCCGAGCTAGCGGGGGTGCGACAGGGGGTACGCAGTATTTT. This codes for CACRASGGATGGTQYF.

The chain employs TRBV6-2 or TRBV6-3 and TRBJ2-7; D gene unclear. The germline V and J ends were trimmed by 3 bases and 2 bases, with 8 bases remaining between them. CDR1 is MNHEY and CDR2 is SVGEGT in the germline V gene. The CDR3 has 13 residues. CDR3 bases: TGTGCCAGCAGTTATATGGCAGCCTACGAGCAGTACTTC. Protein product: CASSYMAAYEQYF.

This clonotype was observed a few times. This sequence joins TRBV6-6 and TRBJ1-1; tentatively, D is TRBD1 (6 bases). Trimming took off 4 bases at V and 5 bases at J, with 11 bases between the two ends. This CDR3 is built from 13 residues. In germline, CDR1 is MNHNY, CDR2 SVGAGI (reference sequence). This CDR3 is CASSSSQGTEAFF. The CDR3 DNA reads TGTGCCAGCAGTTCCTCCCAGGGGACTGAAGCTTTCTTT.